This T cell receptor (beta chain) derives from a study of siplizumab effects on memory and regulatory T cells. Study-wide results and limits: Roughly 75-95% of proliferating CD4+ or CD8+ clones lacked an assignable naive or memory phenotype.

Concerning this clone: The antigen remains undetermined.

Some 9.4 x 10^4 TCR templates per sample were sequenced. Assay used: immunoSEQ multiplex PCR; TCRdb lists only in-frame clones, some missing. The data hold roughly 100,000 clones, with around nine tenths observed a single time. Per the germline V gene, CDR1 is MDHEN and CDR2 is SYDVKM. The CDR3 runs 14 residues. J lost 7 bases, V lost 6 bases, and 8 bases had no gene match. The chain couples TRBV28 to TRBJ2-2, with 7 bases aligning to TRBD1. The clonotype comes from a human donor in good health. Sequencing input: CD4+ T cells sorted from blood. CDR3 sequence reads: CASRQTGEVGELFF. DNA of the CDR3: TGTGCCAGCAGGCAAACAGGGGAAGTCGGGGAGCTGTTTTTT.